The rows below give T cell receptor beta chains drawn from one sample of a study of blood T cell repertoires in COVID-19. Profiling relied on immunoSEQ multiplex PCR, and the TCRdb table lists in-frame clones only, not all of them. The sample lists around 100,000 clones, about 90% occurring once. The material sequenced was peripheral blood. The receptors originated from a man aged 30 to 45 in a cohort sampled during active COVID-19. CDR3s include the opening cysteine and the closing phenylalanine or tryptophan. D genes are given only for firm matches. Clone size, where shown, is once, few, many, or a class for clones that have expanded.

CDR3 DNA	CDR3 protein	V gene	J gene	clone size	D gene
TGTGCCAGCAGGTCGGGGGACTCCTACGAGCAGTACTTC	CASRSGDSYEQYF	TRBV7-9	TRBJ2-7	NA	NA
TGTGCCATCAGTGACCGGGGGGGGGAAGATACGCAGTATTTT	CAISDRGGEDTQYF	TRBV10-3	TRBJ2-3	once	TRBD2
TGTGCCAGCAGTGGGGCTCCTCGAGGGGAGCTGTTTTTT	CASSGAPRGELFF	TRBV6-6	TRBJ2-2	NA	NA
TGTGCCAGCAGCTCGACCCAGGGGAGCTACGAGCAGTACTTC	CASSSTQGSYEQYF	TRBV7-2	TRBJ2-7	NA	NA
TGTGCCAGTAGTATTACAGGGGGCGGTGATAGCAATCAGCCCCAGCATTTT	CASSITGGGDSNQPQHF	TRBV19	TRBJ1-5	NA	TRBD1
TGTGCCAGCAGCTCTGGACAGCACTCTGGAAACACCATATATTTT	CASSSGQHSGNTIYF	TRBV7-9	TRBJ1-3	few	NA
TGCGCCAGCAGCGGGGGACAGGGGATTGCTGAAGCTTTCTTT	CASSGGQGIAEAFF	TRBV5-1	TRBJ1-1	NA	TRBD1
TGCGCCAGCAGCCAAGGGGCCCCTATCGACGAGCAGTACTTC	CASSQGAPIDEQYF	TRBV4-1	TRBJ2-7	NA	NA
TGTGCCAGCAGCCCGGACAGGGTGGCTTTCTTT	CASSPDRVAFF	TRBV6-6	TRBJ1-1	once	TRBD1
TGTGCCAGCAGCGCTTTGGCATTGGGGGCGCAGGGTTTACCCTATGGCTACACCTTC	CASSALALGAQGLPYGYTF	TRBV11-2	TRBJ1-2	NA	NA
TGTGCCACCAGCAAGCTACAGGGTAGTAGCAATCAGCCCCAGCATTTT	CATSKLQGSSNQPQHF	TRBV15	TRBJ1-5	NA	NA
TGTGCCAGCAGCTCCAGACTAGCGGGGACGCAAGAGACCCAGTACTTC	CASSSRLAGTQETQYF	TRBV7-2	TRBJ2-5	NA	TRBD2
TGTGCCAGCAGCCGGGGGGCAGGGGTCTACGAGCAGTACTTC	CASSRGAGVYEQYF	TRBV5-8	TRBJ2-7	NA	NA
TGCACCAGCAGCCAAGATAGACTAGCGGGGGGGAGCTACAATGAGCAGTTCTTC	CTSSQDRLAGGSYNEQFF	TRBV1	TRBJ2-1	NA	NA
TGTGCCAGCCGCCGGGGTTACAGTGAAGCTTTCTTT	CASRRGYSEAFF	TRBV6-5	TRBJ1-1	few	NA
TGTGCCACCAGTGATCCTGGGACAGGGTCGTCCTACAATGAGCAGTTCTTC	CATSDPGTGSSYNEQFF	TRBV24-1	TRBJ2-1	NA	TRBD1
TGCGCCAGCAGCTTGGGTAGCGGGGGTAGCACAGATACGCAGTATTTT	CASSLGSGGSTDTQYF	TRBV5-1	TRBJ2-3	NA	TRBD2
TGTGCCAGCAGCTTGGGTAGCCAACGTACCCAAGAGACCCAGTACTTC	CASSLGSQRTQETQYF	TRBV5-4	TRBJ2-5	NA	NA